Below, 8 T cell receptor beta chains from the same sample are listed, as sequenced in a study of blood T cell repertoires in COVID-19 (dated by TCRdb to 2018 to 2021). Library creation used the immunoSEQ multiplex PCR assay. Imported from immuneACCESS, the table was reduced by TCRdb to in-frame sequences with V and J called. These copies leave out some clones; in studies compared against another copy, an unresolved V gene accounts for under half, and the cause of the remainder is not known. Here the sample has some 200,000 clones; around 95% occur a single time. 0.76% of the sample goes to the ten largest clones. Sequencing used peripheral blood. The receptors originated from a man aged 30-40 years with COVID-19, enrolled during active disease.

The chain couples TRBV5-1 to TRBJ2-1; D gene ambiguous. The V gene's germline CDR1 is SGHRS and CDR2 YFSETQ. V dropped 0 bases and J dropped 6 bases, with 7 bases sitting between them. This CDR3 is 13 amino acids long. CDR3 region: CASSLALFNEQFF. The CDR3 coding sequence is TGCGCCAGCAGCTTGGCCTTGTTCAATGAGCAGTTCTTC.

V and J are TRBV10-3 and TRBJ2-1; 9 nucleotides match TRBD1. Germline CDR1 ENHRY, CDR2 SYGVKD. Germline trimming cut 11 bases from V and 6 bases from J; bases unmatched to any gene: 5. CDR3 size: 12 residues. In DNA form, the CDR3 reads TGTGCCGCAGCGGGACAGGGCAATGAGCAGTTCTTC. Residues: CAAAGQGNEQFF.

The table lists this clone with a count of one. The V gene is TRBV30, the J gene TRBJ1-1; D might be TRBD1 (6 bases). CDR3 length: 11 residues. The germline gives CDR1 GTSNPN, CDR2 SVGIG (reference sequence). With 4 bases removed from V and 10 bases from J, the gap between germline ends came to 13 bases. In DNA, the CDR3 is TGTGCCTGGATACAACCCAGGGGAGCTTTCTTT. Translating gives CAWIQPRGAFF.

This chain links TRBV5-4 with TRBJ1-3; D not certain. The V gene's germline CDR1 is SGHNT and CDR2 YYREEE (reference sequence). The CDR3 is 14 residues long. V was cut by 2 bases and J by 2 bases, with 8 bases left in between. The DNA for the CDR3 is TGTGCCAGCAGCTTATCACTCCCTGGAAACACCATATATTTT. This translates into CASSLSLPGNTIYF.

This chain uses TRBV19 with TRBJ2-7; perhaps TRBD1 as D (5 bases). The CDR3 spans 16 residues. From germline, CDR1 is LNHDA and CDR2 SQIVND (reference sequence). Deletions cut 3 bases from V and 0 bases from J, with 15 bases between. The CDR3 region has the DNA TGTGCCAGTAGTATTATAGGGGTCGGTGGCTCCTACGAGCAGTACTTC. Its translation is CASSIIGVGGSYEQYF.

CDR3 DNA sequence: TGCGCCAGCAGCCAAGAAGTCGGGGGATCCCGGGTTTCACCCCTCCACTTT. Translating it yields CASSQEVGGSRVSPLHF. The chain links TRBV4-1 to TRBJ1-6; a weak D match, TRBD1 (5 bases). From germline, CDR1 is MGHRA and CDR2 YSYEKL. Trimming pared 0 bases from V and 9 bases from J, leaving 18 bases between. The CDR3 contains 17 residues.

The chain is built from TRBV6-5 and TRBJ1-1; 7 bases match TRBD1. CDR3 size: 15 residues. Germline assignment: CDR1 MNHEY and CDR2 SVGAGI. After removal of 0 bases from V and 1 base from J, the junction contained 2 bases not matched to a gene. The chain's CDR3 is CASSYSGTANTEAFF. The CDR3 bases are TGTGCCAGCAGTTACTCCGGGACAGCGAACACTGAAGCTTTCTTT.

In DNA form, the CDR3 reads TGTGCCAGCTGTCGGGGAGGGAACACTGAAGCTTTCTTT. Its translation: CASCRGGNTEAFF. The V and J genes are TRBV12-3 or TRBV12-4 and TRBJ1-1; D remains ambiguous. Trimming removed 8 bases from V and 1 base from J, with 11 bases in between. The CDR3 covers 13 residues.